This TCR beta chain derives from a study of PD-1 blockade in classical Hodgkin lymphoma. Study context: Each patient was given nivolumab 3 mg/kg through a vein every 2 weeks.

Notes on the study in general: Those starting nivolumab under 1 year post-ASCT were excluded.

This table comes from immunoSEQ multiplex PCR, and its TCRdb copy is limited to in-frame clones, with some not included. The table has roughly 20,000 clones, 86% seen once. All patients experienced relapse after autologous stem cell transplantation, and brentuximab vedotin exposure was variable. About this clone itself: Its antigen is still unknown.

V gave up 5 bases and J gave up 0 bases, with 12 bases separating them. This CDR3 comprises 15 residues. Looked up from germline, CDR1 is SNHLY and CDR2 is FYNNEI. The sample here was peripheral blood mononuclear cells (PBMCs), taken before the second cycle of nivolumab. The TCR comes from a human donor with classical Hodgkin lymphoma. V gene TRBV2 combines with J gene TRBJ2-3; TRBD1 is a possible D gene (8 bases). CDR3 amino acids: CASSQQGGSTDTQYF. CDR3 bases: TGTGCCAGCAGTCAACAGGGGGGGAGCACAGATACGCAGTATTTT.